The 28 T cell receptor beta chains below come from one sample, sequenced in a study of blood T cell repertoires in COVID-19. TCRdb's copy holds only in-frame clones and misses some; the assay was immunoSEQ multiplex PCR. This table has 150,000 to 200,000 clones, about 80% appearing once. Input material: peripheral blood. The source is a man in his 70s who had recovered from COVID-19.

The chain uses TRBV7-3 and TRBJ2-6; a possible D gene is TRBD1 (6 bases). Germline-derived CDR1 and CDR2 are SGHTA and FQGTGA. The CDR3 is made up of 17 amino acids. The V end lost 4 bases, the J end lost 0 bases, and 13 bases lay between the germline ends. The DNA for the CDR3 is TGTGCCAGCAGCTCTGTAGGACAGTTCTCTGGGGCCAACGTCCTGACTTTC. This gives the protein CASSSVGQFSGANVLTF. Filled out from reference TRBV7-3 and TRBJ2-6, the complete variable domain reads GAGVSQTPSNKVTEKGKYVELRCDPISGHTALYWYRQSLGQGPEFLIYFQGTGAADDSGLPNDRFFAVRPEGSVSTLKIQRTERGDSAVYLCASSSVGQFSGANVLTFGAGSRLTVL.

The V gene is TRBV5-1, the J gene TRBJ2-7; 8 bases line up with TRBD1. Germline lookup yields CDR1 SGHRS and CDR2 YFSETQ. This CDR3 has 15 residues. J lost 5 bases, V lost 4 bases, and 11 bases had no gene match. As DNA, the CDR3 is TGCGCCAGCAGCCTTTTGGGACAGGAGGGAAACGAGCAGTACTTC. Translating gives CASSLLGQEGNEQYF.

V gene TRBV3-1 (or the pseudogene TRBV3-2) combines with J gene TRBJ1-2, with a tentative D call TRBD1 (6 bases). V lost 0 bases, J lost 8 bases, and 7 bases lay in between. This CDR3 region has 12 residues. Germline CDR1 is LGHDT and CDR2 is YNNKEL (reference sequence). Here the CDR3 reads CASSQDRGGYTF. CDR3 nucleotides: TGTGCCAGCAGCCAAGACAGGGGCGGCTACACCTTC.

The CDR3 bases are TGTGCCAGCAGTTTAAATCAGGGGCTTCTCTATGGCTACACCTTC. It yields the protein CASSLNQGLLYGYTF. V gene TRBV27 combines with J gene TRBJ1-2, with D perhaps matching TRBD1 (6 bases). Between the trimmed V and J ends, which lost 2 bases and 4 bases, there was a span of 14 bases. The CDR3 consists of 15 residues. Germline loops: CDR1 MNHEY, CDR2 SMNVEV (reference sequence).

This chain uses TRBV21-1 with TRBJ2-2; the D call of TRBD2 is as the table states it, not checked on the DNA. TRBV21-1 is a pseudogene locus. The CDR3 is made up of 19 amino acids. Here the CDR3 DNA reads TGTGCCAGCAGCAAAGGAGTGGTGGAGCGGGAGGGCCTAAGCGGGGAGCTGTTTTTT. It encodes CASSKGVVEREGLSGELFF.

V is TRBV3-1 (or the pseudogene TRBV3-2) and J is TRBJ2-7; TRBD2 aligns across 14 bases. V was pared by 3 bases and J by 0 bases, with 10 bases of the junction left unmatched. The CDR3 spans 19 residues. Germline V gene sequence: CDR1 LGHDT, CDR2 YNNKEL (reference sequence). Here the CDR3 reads CASSHSYRGLAGVSYEQYF. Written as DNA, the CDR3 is TGTGCCAGCAGCCACTCTTATAGGGGACTAGCGGGGGTCTCCTACGAGCAGTACTTC.

CDR3: CASSLRLDSSGDNEQFF. As DNA, the CDR3 is TGTGCCAGCAGCTTACGACTGGATTCCAGCGGGGACAATGAGCAGTTCTTC. The chain joins TRBV3-1 (or the pseudogene TRBV3-2) to TRBJ2-1; 7 positions agree with TRBD2. Losses at the gene ends were 5 bases for V and 5 bases for J; bases not matched to a gene: 15. Germline V gene data show CDR1 as LGHDT and CDR2 as YNNKEL (reference sequence). CDR3 length: 17 amino acids.

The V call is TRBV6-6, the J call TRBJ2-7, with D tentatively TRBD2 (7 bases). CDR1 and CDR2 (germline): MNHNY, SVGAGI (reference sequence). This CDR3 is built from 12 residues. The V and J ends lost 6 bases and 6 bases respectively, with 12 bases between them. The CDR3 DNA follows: TGTGCCAGCAGCCCGAGGGGGGGCGAGCAGTACTTC. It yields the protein CASSPRGGEQYF.

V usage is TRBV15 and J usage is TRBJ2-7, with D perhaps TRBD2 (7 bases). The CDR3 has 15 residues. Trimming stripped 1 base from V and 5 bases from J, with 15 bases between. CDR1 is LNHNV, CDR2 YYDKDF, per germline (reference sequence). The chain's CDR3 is CATSRGGGQSHEQYF. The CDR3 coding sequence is TGTGCCACCAGCAGAGGGGGGGGACAATCCCACGAGCAGTACTTC.

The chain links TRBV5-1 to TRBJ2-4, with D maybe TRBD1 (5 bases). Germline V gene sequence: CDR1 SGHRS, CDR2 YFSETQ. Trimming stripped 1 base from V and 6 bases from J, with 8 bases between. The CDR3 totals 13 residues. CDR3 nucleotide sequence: TGCGCCAGCAGCTTGCCAGGGCGAAACATTCAGTACTTC. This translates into CASSLPGRNIQYF. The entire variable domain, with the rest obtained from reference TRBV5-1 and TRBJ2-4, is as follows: KAGVTQTPRYLIKTRGQQVTLSCSPISGHRSVSWYQQTPGQGLQFLFEYFSETQRNKGNFPGRFSGRQFSNSRSEMNVSTLELGDSALYLCASSLPGRNIQYFGAGTRLSVL.

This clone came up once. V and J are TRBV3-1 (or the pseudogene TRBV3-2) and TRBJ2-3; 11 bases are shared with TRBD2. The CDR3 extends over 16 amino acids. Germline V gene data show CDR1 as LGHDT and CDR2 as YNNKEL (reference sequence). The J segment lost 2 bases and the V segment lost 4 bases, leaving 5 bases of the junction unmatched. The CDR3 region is CASSPIAGGTTDTQYF. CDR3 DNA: TGTGCCAGCAGCCCTATAGCGGGAGGGACCACAGATACGCAGTATTTT.

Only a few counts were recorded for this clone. As DNA, the CDR3 is TGTGCCAGCAGCTTAGGGAATAGCGGCCCCACAGATACGCAGTATTTT. It encodes CASSLGNSGPTDTQYF. The rearrangement links TRBV11-3 to TRBJ2-3; tentatively, D is TRBD2 (6 bases). The germline V gene has CDR1 SGHNT and CDR2 YENEEA. V lost 1 base, J lost 2 bases, and 13 bases lay in between. CDR3 size: 16 residues. The full variable domain, its missing parts supplied by reference TRBV11-3 and TRBJ2-3, is EAGVVQSPRYKIIEKKQPVAFWCNPISGHNTLYWYLQNLGQGPELLIRYENEEAVDDSQLPKDRFSAERLKGVDSTLKIQPAELGDSAVYLCASSLGNSGPTDTQYFGPGTRLTVL.

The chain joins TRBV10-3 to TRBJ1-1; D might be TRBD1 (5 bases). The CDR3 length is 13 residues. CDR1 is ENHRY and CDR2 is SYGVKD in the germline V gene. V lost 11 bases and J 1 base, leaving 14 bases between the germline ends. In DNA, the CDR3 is TGTGCCGGGACTGTCGGACAGAACACTGAAGCTTTCTTT. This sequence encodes CAGTVGQNTEAFF.

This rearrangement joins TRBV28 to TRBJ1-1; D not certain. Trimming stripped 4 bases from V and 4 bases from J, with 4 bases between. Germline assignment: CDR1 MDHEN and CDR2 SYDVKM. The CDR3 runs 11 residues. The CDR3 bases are TGTGCCAGCAGTTCTATCACTGAAGCTTTCTTT. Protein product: CASSSITEAFF.

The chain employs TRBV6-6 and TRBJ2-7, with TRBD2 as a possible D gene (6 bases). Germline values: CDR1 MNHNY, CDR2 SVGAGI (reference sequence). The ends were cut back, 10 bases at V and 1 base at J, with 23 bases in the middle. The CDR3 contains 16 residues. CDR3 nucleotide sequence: TGTGCCATCTCACCCGGGGCCGCGGGACTTTCCTACGAGCAGTACTTC. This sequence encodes CAISPGAAGLSYEQYF.

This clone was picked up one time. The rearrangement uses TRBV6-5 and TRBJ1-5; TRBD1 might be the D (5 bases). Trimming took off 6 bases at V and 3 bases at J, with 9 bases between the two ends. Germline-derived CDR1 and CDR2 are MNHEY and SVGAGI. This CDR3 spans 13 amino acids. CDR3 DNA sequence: TGTGCCAGCAGACAGGATTACAATCAGCCCCAGCATTTT. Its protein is CASRQDYNQPQHF.

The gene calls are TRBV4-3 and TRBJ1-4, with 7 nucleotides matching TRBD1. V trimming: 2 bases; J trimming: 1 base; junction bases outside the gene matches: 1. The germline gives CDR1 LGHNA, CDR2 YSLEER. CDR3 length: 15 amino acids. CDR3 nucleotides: TGCGCCAGCAGCCAAAACAGGGGAACTAATGAAAAACTGTTTTTT. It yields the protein CASSQNRGTNEKLFF.

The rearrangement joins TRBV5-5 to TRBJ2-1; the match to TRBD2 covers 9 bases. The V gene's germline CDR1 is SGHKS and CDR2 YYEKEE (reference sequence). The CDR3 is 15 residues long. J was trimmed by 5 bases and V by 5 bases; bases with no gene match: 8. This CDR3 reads CASSSLAGSDNEQFF. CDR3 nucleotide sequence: TGTGCCAGCAGTTCTCTAGCGGGAAGCGACAATGAGCAGTTCTTC.

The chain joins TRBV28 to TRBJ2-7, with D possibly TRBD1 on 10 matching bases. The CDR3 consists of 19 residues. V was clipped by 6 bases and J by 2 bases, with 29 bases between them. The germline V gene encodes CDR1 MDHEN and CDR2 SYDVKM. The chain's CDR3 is CASRSGRDRGSGRAYEQYF. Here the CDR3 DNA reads TGTGCCAGCAGGTCCGGCCGGGACAGGGGTAGCGGGAGAGCCTACGAGCAGTACTTC.

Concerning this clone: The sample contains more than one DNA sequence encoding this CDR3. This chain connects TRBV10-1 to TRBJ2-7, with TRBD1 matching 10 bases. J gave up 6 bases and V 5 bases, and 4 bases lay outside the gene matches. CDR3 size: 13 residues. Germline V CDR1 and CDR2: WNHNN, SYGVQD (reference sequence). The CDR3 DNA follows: TGCGCCAGCAGTAGAGGACAGGGGGGCGAGCAGTACTTC. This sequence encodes CASSRGQGGEQYF.

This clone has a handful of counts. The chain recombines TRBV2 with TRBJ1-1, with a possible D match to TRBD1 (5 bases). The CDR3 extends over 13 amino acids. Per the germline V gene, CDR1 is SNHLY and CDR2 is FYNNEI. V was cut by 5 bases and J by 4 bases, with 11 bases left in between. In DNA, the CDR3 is TGTGCCAGCAGTAAGCAGGGTGGCACTGAAGCTTTCTTT. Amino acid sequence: CASSKQGGTEAFF.

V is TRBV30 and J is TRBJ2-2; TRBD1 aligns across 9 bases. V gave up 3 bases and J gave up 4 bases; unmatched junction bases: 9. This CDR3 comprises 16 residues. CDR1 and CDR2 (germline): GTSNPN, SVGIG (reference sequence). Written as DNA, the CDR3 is TGTGCCTGGAGGGAAACAGGGGGCCCGGCCACCGGGGAGCTGTTTTTT. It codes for CAWRETGGPATGELFF.

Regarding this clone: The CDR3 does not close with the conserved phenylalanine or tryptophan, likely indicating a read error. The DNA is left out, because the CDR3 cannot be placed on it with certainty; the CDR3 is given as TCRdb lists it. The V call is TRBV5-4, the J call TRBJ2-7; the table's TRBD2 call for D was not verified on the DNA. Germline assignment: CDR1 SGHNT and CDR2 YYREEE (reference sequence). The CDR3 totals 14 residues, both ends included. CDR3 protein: CASSLGPTSGNPWI.

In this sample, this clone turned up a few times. The CDR3: CASSQALTGGGPGELFF. The DNA of the CDR3 is TGTGCCAGCAGCCAAGCACTCACAGGCGGAGGGCCCGGGGAGCTGTTTTTT. The V gene is TRBV4-2, the J gene TRBJ2-2; D might be TRBD2 (6 bases). Trimming left V 1 base short and J 6 bases short, with 18 bases between. CDR3 size: 17 residues. Germline V lookup: CDR1 LGHNA, CDR2 YNFKEQ.

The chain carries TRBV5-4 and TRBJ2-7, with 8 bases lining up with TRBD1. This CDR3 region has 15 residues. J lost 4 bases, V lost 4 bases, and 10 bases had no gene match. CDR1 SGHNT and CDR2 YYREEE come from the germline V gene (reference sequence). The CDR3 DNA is TGTGCCAGCAGCCGGGATCCCGGACAGGGTTACGAGCAGTACTTC. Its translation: CASSRDPGQGYEQYF.

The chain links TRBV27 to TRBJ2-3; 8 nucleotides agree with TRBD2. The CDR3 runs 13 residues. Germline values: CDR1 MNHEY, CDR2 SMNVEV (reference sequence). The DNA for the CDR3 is TGTGGGTCGGGGGGGCTAGGCACAGATACGCAGTATTTT. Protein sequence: CGSGGLGTDTQYF.

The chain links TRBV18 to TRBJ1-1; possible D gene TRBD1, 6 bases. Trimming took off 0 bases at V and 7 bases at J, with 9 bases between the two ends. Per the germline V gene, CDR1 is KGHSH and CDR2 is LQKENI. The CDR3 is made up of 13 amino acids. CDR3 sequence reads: CASSPPGQIEAFF. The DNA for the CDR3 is TGTGCCAGCTCACCACCCGGACAGATTGAAGCTTTCTTT.

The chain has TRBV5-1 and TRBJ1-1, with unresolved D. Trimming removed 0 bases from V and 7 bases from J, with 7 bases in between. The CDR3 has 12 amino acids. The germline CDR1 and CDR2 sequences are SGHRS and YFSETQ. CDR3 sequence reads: CASSLVGYEAFF. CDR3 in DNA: TGCGCCAGCAGCTTGGTGGGCTATGAAGCTTTCTTT.